This TCR beta chain was sequenced during a study of T cells in Graves' hyperthyroidism and ophthalmopathy. Regarding the study as a whole: The blood repertoire included most of the expanded thyroid clonotypes above 0.001. By a 13 V-J model, ophthalmopathy was set apart from stable hyperthyroidism.

This clonotype was detected a few times. What it binds is unknown. The CDR3 length is 14 residues. Germline V lookup: CDR1 LNHDA, CDR2 SQIVND (reference sequence). The V end was cut by 7 bases, the J end by 5 bases, with 18 bases between. Individuals with ophthalmopathy presented a Clinical Activity Score of at least 3, a NOSPECS grade of at least 4 and a duration under 3 months. From RNA transcripts, TCR beta CDR3 regions were amplified. During a first-round RT-PCR of the TCR CDR3, the HTBI primer set was used. In TCRdb, the multiplex PCR reads were re-called with MiXCR into one record per CDR3 protein. The sample holds about 350,000 distinct CDR3 sequences, roughly 15% seen once.

The clonotype was recovered from a woman between 55 and 75 years old with Graves' ophthalmopathy. The V call is TRBV19, the J call TRBJ2-7; possible D gene TRBD1, 6 bases. The sequencing sample was made of blood. CDR3: CASTRNDRSDEQYF. The CDR3 DNA reads TGTGCCAGTACCAGAAATGACAGGTCTGACGAGCAGTACTTC.